Shown below are 28 T cell receptor beta chains from a single sample sequenced in a study of T cells in Graves' hyperthyroidism and ophthalmopathy. The investigators amplified TCR beta CDR3 regions from RNA transcripts. The HTBI set primed first-round TCR CDR3 RT-PCR. TCRdb itself ran the multiplex PCR reads through MiXCR, one entry per CDR3 protein. The data hold approximately 530,000 distinct CDR3 sequences, with about 20% observed a single time. Sequenced sample: blood. These receptors all stem from a man aged 40-55 years with Graves' ophthalmopathy.

This chain joins TRBV9 and TRBJ1-6; 7 nucleotides align to TRBD1. V was pared by 3 bases and J by 8 bases, with 11 bases of the junction left unmatched. Looked up from germline, CDR1 is SGDLS and CDR2 is YYNGEE. This CDR3 has 16 residues. This CDR3 reads CASSAHRGQIYSPLHF. The CDR3 DNA follows: TGTGCCAGCAGCGCCCACAGGGGACAGATTTATTCACCCCTCCACTTT. Full variable domain (outside the CDR3, taken from reference TRBV9 and TRBJ1-6): DSGVTQTPKHLITATGQRVTLRCSPRSGDLSVYWYQQSLDQGLQFLIQYYNGEERAKGNILERFSAQQFPDLHSELNLSSLELGDSALYFCASSAHRGQIYSPLHFGNGTRLTVT.

V and J are TRBV6-1 and TRBJ1-4, with D unclear. The CDR3 totals 14 residues. The V end lost 6 bases, the J end lost 6 bases, and 14 bases lay between the germline ends. Germline loops: CDR1 MNHNS, CDR2 SASEGT. CDR3 residues: CASSYQDGYEKLFF. The DNA for the CDR3 is TGTGCCAGCAGCTACCAGGACGGCTATGAAAAACTGTTTTTT.

This clonotype was recorded many times. The chain is built from TRBV6-1 and TRBJ2-3, with a weak D call TRBD1 (6 bases). Germline V gives CDR1 MNHNS, CDR2 SASEGT. The CDR3 runs to 14 residues. The V gene lost 5 bases and the J gene lost 2 bases, with 11 bases spanning the gap. This CDR3 is CASSLRTATDTQYF. The CDR3, as DNA: TGTGCCAGCAGTCTTAGGACAGCCACAGATACGCAGTATTTT.

This clonotype has more than one count but fewer than ten. The genes are TRBV14 and TRBJ2-1; tentatively, D is TRBD2 (5 bases). The germline V and J ends were trimmed by 4 bases and 6 bases, with 16 bases remaining between them. The CDR3 extends over 15 amino acids. CDR1 and CDR2 from the germline V gene are SGHDN and FVKESK. The CDR3 coding sequence is TGTGCCAGCAGCCCCACTAGTACCCCCCTCAATGAGCAGTTCTTC. Amino acids: CASSPTSTPLNEQFF.

As for this clonotype: It may be a read error: a sequence one base away is much more abundant. The chain uses TRBV6-2 or TRBV6-3 and TRBJ2-1; a possible D gene is TRBD2 (6 bases). The CDR3 is 14 amino acids. Trimming cost V 5 bases and J 10 bases, with 18 bases left between them. Germline CDR1 is MNHEY and CDR2 is SVGEGT. CDR3 amino acids: CASSRDWGTYEQFF. In DNA form, the CDR3 reads TGTGCCAGCAGTAGGGACTGGGGAACCTACGAGCAGTTCTTC.

This clonotype was recorded once. An end of the junction differs from the germline gene, which may be a read error. The chain joins TRBV4-2 to TRBJ2-2, with D perhaps TRBD2 (6 bases). Germline CDR1 and CDR2: LGHNA and YNFKEQ. The CDR3 totals 17 residues. The CDR3 sequence is CASSQDFPSERTGGLFF. The CDR3, as DNA: TGTGCCAGCAGCCAAGATTTCCCTAGCGAACGAACCGGGGGGCTGTTTTTT.

Only a few counts were recorded for this clonotype. The V call is TRBV12-5, the J call TRBJ1-1, with D perhaps TRBD1 (5 bases). Trimming stripped 3 bases from V and 0 bases from J, with 11 bases between. The CDR3 sequence is 15 residues long. Germline loops: CDR1 LGHNT, CDR2 FRNRAP. CDR3 in amino acids: CASGLLAGLNTEAFF. The CDR3 DNA sequence: TGTGCTAGTGGTTTATTGGCAGGGTTGAACACTGAAGCTTTCTTT. The whole variable domain, remainder taken from reference TRBV12-5 and TRBJ1-1, is DARVTQTPRHKVTEMGQEVTMRCQPILGHNTVFWYRQTMMQGLELLAYFRNRAPLDDSGMPKDRFSAEMPDATLATLKIQPSEPRDSAVYFCASGLLAGLNTEAFFGQGTRLTVV.

In this sample, this clonotype turned up many times. The V gene is TRBV28, the J gene TRBJ2-1, with a tentative D call TRBD2 (6 bases). The CDR3 covers 15 residues. V was cut by 3 bases and J by 3 bases, with 12 bases left in between. CDR1 and CDR2 (germline): MDHEN, SYDVKM. Here the CDR3 DNA reads TGTGCCAGCAGTTTCCAAGGGAGGTACTACAATGAGCAGTTCTTC. Translation: CASSFQGRYYNEQFF.

The V call is TRBV5-1, the J call TRBJ2-5; perhaps TRBD2 as D (5 bases). Trimming took 7 bases from V and 1 from J, leaving 17 bases between them. CDR1 SGHRS and CDR2 YFSETQ come from the germline V gene. The CDR3 sequence is 15 residues long. Here the CDR3 DNA reads TGCGCCAGCGTACTAGGGTTGTTGGCCCAAGAGACCCAGTACTTC. It translates to CASVLGLLAQETQYF.

Ten or more counts support this clonotype. The chain is built from TRBV28 and TRBJ1-4; D might be TRBD1 (5 bases). The length of the CDR3 is 15 residues. The germline CDR1 and CDR2 sequences are MDHEN and SYDVKM. Trimming stripped 5 bases from V and 8 bases from J, with 18 bases between. The CDR3 loop reads CASSPGTSEREKLFF. In nucleotides, the CDR3 is TGTGCCAGCAGTCCCGGGACTTCGGAGCGGGAAAAACTGTTTTTT.

This clonotype has at least ten counts. The chain is built from TRBV7-2 and TRBJ2-3; D gene uncertain. This CDR3 has 13 residues. Trimming left V 5 bases short and J 6 bases short, with 12 bases between. Germline loops: CDR1 SGHTA, CDR2 FQGNSA. The CDR3 sequence is CASSRPEWDTQYF. The DNA for the CDR3 is TGTGCCAGCAGCCGACCCGAGTGGGATACGCAGTATTTT.

In this sample, this clonotype turned up many times. The chain employs TRBV5-1 and TRBJ1-2; TRBD1 agrees at 8 bases. CDR1 and CDR2 from the germline V gene are SGHRS and YFSETQ. V trimming: 2 bases; J trimming: 8 bases; junction bases outside the gene matches: 11. This CDR3 is 15 amino acids long. CDR3 protein: CASSFGSGGADGYTF. In DNA form, the CDR3 reads TGCGCCAGCAGCTTCGGTTCAGGGGGCGCAGACGGCTACACCTTC.

The CDR3 loop reads CASSGSGTDDNEQYF. The CDR3 region has the DNA TGTGCCAGCAGCGGTTCCGGGACGGACGATAACGAGCAGTACTTC. The genes are TRBV9 and TRBJ2-7; possibly TRBD1 or TRBD2 for D (5 bases each). From germline, CDR1 is SGDLS and CDR2 YYNGEE. The CDR3 totals 15 residues. V was trimmed by 3 bases and J by 5 bases, leaving 18 bases between them.

This rearrangement joins TRBV18 to TRBJ1-4, with D unresolved. Between the trimmed V and J ends, which lost 2 bases and 6 bases, there was a span of 7 bases. There are 13 residues in the CDR3. From germline, CDR1 is KGHSH and CDR2 LQKENI. The CDR3 coding sequence is TGTGCCAGCTCACCAGGGCTCGATGAAAAACTGTTTTTT. Its translation is CASSPGLDEKLFF.

This clonotype was counted only a few times. The V call is TRBV28, the J call TRBJ2-2; D unclear. From germline, CDR1 is MDHEN and CDR2 SYDVKM. V shed 7 bases and J shed 3 bases, with 12 bases lying between them. The CDR3 spans 14 residues. CDR3 residues: CASTGRWDTGELFF. The CDR3 coding sequence is TGTGCCAGCACCGGCCGGTGGGACACCGGGGAGCTGTTTTTT. Full variable domain (outside the CDR3, taken from reference TRBV28 and TRBJ2-2): DVKVTQSSRYLVKRTGEKVFLECVQDMDHENMFWYRQDPGLGLRLIYFSYDVKMKEKGDIPEGYSVSREKKERFSLILESASTNQTSMYLCASTGRWDTGELFFGEGSRLTVL.

The chain is built from TRBV5-5 and TRBJ2-3; D is undetermined. This CDR3 has 13 amino acids. Germline lookup yields CDR1 SGHKS and CDR2 YYEKEE (reference sequence). The ends were cut back, 3 bases at V and 5 bases at J, with 10 bases in the middle. In DNA, the CDR3 is TGTGCCAGCAGCTGGAAAGAAGTAGATACGCAGTATTTT. This translates into CASSWKEVDTQYF. The variable domain in full, with the rest retrieved from reference TRBV5-5 and TRBJ2-3, is DAGVTQSPTHLIKTRGQQVTLRCSPISGHKSVSWYQQVLGQGPQFIFQYYEKEERGRGNFPDRFSARQFPNYSSELNVNALLLGDSALYLCASSWKEVDTQYFGPGTRLTVL.

The V gene is TRBV27, the J gene TRBJ2-3; TRBD2 agrees at 13 bases. Trimming cost V 6 bases and J 6 bases; bases outside gene matches: 18. Germline V CDR1 and CDR2: MNHEY, SMNVEV (reference sequence). The CDR3 is made up of 19 amino acids. The CDR3 DNA sequence: TGTGCCAGCAGCCGAATACCGACTAGCGGGAGGCCGGTTGGGGATACGCAGTATTTT. Translating gives CASSRIPTSGRPVGDTQYF.

V usage is TRBV11-2 and J usage is TRBJ2-1; TRBD2 might be the D (6 bases). CDR3 length: 17 amino acids. Looked up from germline, CDR1 is SGHAT and CDR2 is FQNNGV. Trimming cost V 5 bases and J 0 bases, with 17 bases left between them. CDR3 in amino acids: CASSKAPTGDSYNEQFF. The CDR3 DNA sequence: TGTGCCAGCAGCAAAGCCCCAACGGGGGACTCCTACAATGAGCAGTTCTTC.

J is TRBJ1-1 and V is TRBV19; D ambiguous. Germline loops: CDR1 LNHDA, CDR2 SQIVND (reference sequence). The germline V and J ends were trimmed by 1 base and 5 bases, with 5 bases remaining between them. This CDR3 region has 12 residues. Here the CDR3 reads CASSIGVTEAFF. The CDR3 DNA reads as TGTGCCAGTAGTATAGGGGTTACTGAAGCTTTCTTT.

This clonotype was counted between two and nine times. V usage is TRBV6-2 or TRBV6-3 and J usage is TRBJ1-1; D ambiguous. Trimming pared 5 bases from V and 3 bases from J, leaving 13 bases between. This CDR3 is 14 amino acids long. Germline-derived CDR1 and CDR2 are MNHEY and SVGEGT. The CDR3 region is CASSLSYRDTEAFF. CDR3 DNA: TGTGCCAGCAGTCTGTCCTATAGGGACACTGAAGCTTTCTTT.

This clonotype has just a few counts. This chain joins TRBV19 and TRBJ1-5; D gene unclear. Germline V lookup: CDR1 LNHDA, CDR2 SQIVND (reference sequence). The CDR3 consists of 14 residues. Trimming removed 5 bases from V and 6 bases from J, with 14 bases in between. CDR3 sequence reads: CASSSPTLSQPQHF. The CDR3 coding sequence is TGTGCCAGTAGTTCGCCGACTTTGAGTCAGCCCCAGCATTTT.

The chain joins TRBV14 to TRBJ2-3; D call uncertain. Trimming took off 4 bases at V and 1 base at J, with 9 bases between the two ends. This CDR3 has 14 residues. CDR1 is SGHDN, CDR2 FVKESK, per germline. CDR3 sequence reads: CASSPFGRTDTQYF. CDR3 bases: TGTGCCAGCAGCCCGTTCGGTCGCACAGATACGCAGTATTTT.

This clonotype was seen at least ten times. The chain carries TRBV30 and TRBJ2-1; 8 bases map to TRBD2. CDR1 is GTSNPN, CDR2 SVGIG, per germline (reference sequence). V dropped 6 bases and J dropped 14; count of bases not matched to a gene: 9. The CDR3 length is 11 residues. CDR3 sequence reads: CACSTGTREFF. In DNA, the CDR3 is TGTGCCTGTTCGACCGGGACTAGGGAGTTCTTC.

DNA for the CDR3: TGTGCCAGCAGCTTGGGGGGAGCATGGGTAGACAATGAGCAGTTCTTC. It yields the protein CASSLGGAWVDNEQFF. The chain is built from TRBV5-4 and TRBJ2-1, with D possibly matching TRBD2 (5 bases). Trimming removed 0 bases from V and 5 bases from J, with 15 bases in between. The CDR3 runs to 16 residues. CDR1 and CDR2 from the germline V gene are SGHNT and YYREEE (reference sequence). The full variable domain, in which reference TRBV5-4 and TRBJ2-1 provide the parts outside the CDR3, is ETGVTQSPTHLIKTRGQQVTLRCSSQSGHNTVSWYQQALGQGPQFIFQYYREEENGRGNFPPRFSGLQFPNYSSELNVNALELDDSALYLCASSLGGAWVDNEQFFGPGTRLTVL.

The rearrangement joins TRBV7-2 to TRBJ1-4; maybe TRBD1 (6 bases). V dropped 5 bases and J dropped 6 bases, with 10 bases sitting between them. The CDR3 covers 13 residues. Germline-derived CDR1 and CDR2 are SGHTA and FQGNSA. The CDR3 spells CASSIDRHEKLFF. CDR3 sequence (DNA): TGTGCCAGCAGCATCGACAGGCATGAAAAACTGTTTTTT.

This clonotype was seen a handful of times. Here the CDR3 DNA reads TGTGCCAGCAGCCCCCCGACGGGTATTGGGGAGACCCAGTACTTC. It yields the protein CASSPPTGIGETQYF. J is TRBJ2-5 and V is TRBV9; D is undetermined. The CDR3 sequence is 15 residues long. V was shortened by 4 bases and J by 5 bases, with 18 bases between the two germline ends. Germline assignment: CDR1 SGDLS and CDR2 YYNGEE. Combining the CDR3 with reference TRBV9 and TRBJ2-5 gives the whole variable domain DSGVTQTPKHLITATGQRVTLRCSPRSGDLSVYWYQQSLDQGLQFLIQYYNGEERAKGNILERFSAQQFPDLHSELNLSSLELGDSALYFCASSPPTGIGETQYFGPGTRLLVL.

The chain joins TRBV20-1 to TRBJ2-1, with 14 nucleotides matching TRBD2. Germline CDR1 is DFQATT and CDR2 is SNEGSKA (reference sequence). Trimming cost V 1 base and J 9 bases; bases outside gene matches: 5. CDR3 length: 15 residues. CDR3 nucleotides: TGCAGTGCTAGAGGTTTGGGACTAGCGGGAGTTGAGCAGTTCTTC. It translates to CSARGLGLAGVEQFF.

This sequence joins TRBV19 and TRBJ1-3, with D perhaps TRBD1 (6 bases). Per germline, CDR1 LNHDA and CDR2 SQIVND (reference sequence). Trimming removed 2 bases at V and 7 bases at J, with 18 bases between. CDR3 length equals 16 residues. CDR3 region: CASSIYEGQRSNTIYF. The CDR3 coding sequence is TGTGCCAGTAGTATATACGAAGGACAGAGGTCGAACACCATATATTTT.